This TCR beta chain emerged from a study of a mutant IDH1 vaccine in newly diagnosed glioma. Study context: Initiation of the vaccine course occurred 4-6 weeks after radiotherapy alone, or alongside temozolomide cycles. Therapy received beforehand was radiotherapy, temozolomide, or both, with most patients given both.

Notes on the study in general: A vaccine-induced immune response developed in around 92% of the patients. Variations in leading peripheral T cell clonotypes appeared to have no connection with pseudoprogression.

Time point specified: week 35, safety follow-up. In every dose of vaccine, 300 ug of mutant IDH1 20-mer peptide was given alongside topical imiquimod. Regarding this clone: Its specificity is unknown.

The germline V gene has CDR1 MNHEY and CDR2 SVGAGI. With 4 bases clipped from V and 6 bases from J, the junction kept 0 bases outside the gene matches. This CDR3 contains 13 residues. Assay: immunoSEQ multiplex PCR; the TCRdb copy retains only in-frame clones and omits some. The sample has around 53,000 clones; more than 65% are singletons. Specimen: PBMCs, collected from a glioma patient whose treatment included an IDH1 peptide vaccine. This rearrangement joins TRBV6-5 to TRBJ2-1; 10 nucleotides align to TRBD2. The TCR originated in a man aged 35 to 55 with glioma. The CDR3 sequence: CASSWTSGNEQFF. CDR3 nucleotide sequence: TGTGCCAGCAGTTGGACTAGCGGCAATGAGCAGTTCTTC.